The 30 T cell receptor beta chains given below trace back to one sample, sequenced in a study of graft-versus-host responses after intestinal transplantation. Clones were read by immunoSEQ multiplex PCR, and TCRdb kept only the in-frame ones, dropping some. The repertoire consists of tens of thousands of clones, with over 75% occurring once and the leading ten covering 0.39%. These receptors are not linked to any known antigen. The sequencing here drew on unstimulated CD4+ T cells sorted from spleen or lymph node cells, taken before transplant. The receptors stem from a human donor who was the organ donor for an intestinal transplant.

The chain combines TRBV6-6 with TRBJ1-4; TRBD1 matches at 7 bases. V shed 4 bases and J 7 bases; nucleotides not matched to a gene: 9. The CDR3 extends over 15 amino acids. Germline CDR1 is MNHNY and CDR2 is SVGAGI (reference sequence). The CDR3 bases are TGTGCCAGCAGTTGGGGGGACAGTCTACCTGAAAAACTGTTTTTT. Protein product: CASSWGDSLPEKLFF.

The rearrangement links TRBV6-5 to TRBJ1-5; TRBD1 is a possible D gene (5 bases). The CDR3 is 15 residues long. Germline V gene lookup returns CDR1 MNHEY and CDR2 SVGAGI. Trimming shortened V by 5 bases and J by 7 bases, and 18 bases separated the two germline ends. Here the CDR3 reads CASSPSGGMGQPQHF. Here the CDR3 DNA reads TGTGCCAGCAGTCCCTCGGGGGGGATGGGACAGCCCCAGCATTTT.

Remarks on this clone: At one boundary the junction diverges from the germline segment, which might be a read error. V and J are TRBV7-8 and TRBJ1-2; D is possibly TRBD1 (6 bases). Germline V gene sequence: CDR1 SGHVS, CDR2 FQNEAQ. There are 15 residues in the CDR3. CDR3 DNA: TGTGCCAGCAGCCTAGCGGGCAGGGGTGGATATGGCTACACCTTC. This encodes CASSLAGRGGYGYTF.

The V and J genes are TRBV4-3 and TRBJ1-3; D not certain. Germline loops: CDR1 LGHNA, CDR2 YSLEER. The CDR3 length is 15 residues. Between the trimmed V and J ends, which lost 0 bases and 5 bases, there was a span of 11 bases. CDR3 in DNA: TGCGCCAGCAGCCAAGAAGCAGGTATAAGAAACACCATATATTTT. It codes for CASSQEAGIRNTIYF.

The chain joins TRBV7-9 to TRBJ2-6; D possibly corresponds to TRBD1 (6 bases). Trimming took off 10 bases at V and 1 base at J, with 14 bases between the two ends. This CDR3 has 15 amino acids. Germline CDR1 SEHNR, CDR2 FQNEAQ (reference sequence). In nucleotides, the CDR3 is TGTGCCACAGGGGATGGGTTATCTGGGGCCAACGTCCTGACTTTC. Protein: CATGDGLSGANVLTF.

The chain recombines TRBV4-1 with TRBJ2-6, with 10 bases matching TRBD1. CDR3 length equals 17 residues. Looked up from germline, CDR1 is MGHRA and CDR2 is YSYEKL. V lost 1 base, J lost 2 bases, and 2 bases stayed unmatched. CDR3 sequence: CASSQGQGATGANVLTF. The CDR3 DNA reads TGCGCCAGCAGCCAAGGACAGGGGGCGACTGGGGCCAACGTCCTGACTTTC.

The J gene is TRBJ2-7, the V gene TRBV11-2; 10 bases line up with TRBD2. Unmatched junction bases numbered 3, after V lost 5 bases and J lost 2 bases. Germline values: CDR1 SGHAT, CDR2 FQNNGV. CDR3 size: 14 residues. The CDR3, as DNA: TGTGCCAGCAGCCGGCTAGCGGGGGCCTACGAGCAGTACGTC. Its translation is CASSRLAGAYEQYV.

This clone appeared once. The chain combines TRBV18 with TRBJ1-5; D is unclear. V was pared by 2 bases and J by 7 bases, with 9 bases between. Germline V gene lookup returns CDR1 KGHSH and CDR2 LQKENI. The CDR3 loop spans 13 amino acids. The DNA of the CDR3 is TGTGCCAGCTCACCAGACGAGGCACAGCCCCAGCATTTT. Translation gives CASSPDEAQPQHF.

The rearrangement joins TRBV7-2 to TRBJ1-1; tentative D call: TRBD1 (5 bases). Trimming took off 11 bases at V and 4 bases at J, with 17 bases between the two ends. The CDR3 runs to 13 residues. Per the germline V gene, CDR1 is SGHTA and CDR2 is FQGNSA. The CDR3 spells CASFVGQVTEAFF. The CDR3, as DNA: TGTGCCTCTTTCGTGGGGCAAGTCACTGAAGCTTTCTTT.

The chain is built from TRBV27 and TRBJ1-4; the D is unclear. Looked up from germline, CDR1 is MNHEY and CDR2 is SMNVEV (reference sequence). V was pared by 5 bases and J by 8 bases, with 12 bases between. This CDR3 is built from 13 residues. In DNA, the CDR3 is TGTGCCAGCAGTCCCTGGGCCCAAGAAAAACTGTTTTTT. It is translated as CASSPWAQEKLFF.

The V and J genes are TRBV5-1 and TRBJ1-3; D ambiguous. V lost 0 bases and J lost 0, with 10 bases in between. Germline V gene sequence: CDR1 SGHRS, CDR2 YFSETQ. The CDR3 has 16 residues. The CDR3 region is CASSLGPNSSGNTIYF. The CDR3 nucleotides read TGCGCCAGCAGCTTGGGCCCAAATAGCTCTGGAAACACCATATATTTT.

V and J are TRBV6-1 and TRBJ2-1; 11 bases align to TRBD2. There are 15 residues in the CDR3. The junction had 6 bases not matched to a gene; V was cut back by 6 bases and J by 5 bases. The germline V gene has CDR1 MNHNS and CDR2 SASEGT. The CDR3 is CASSPSGGINNEQFF. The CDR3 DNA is TGTGCCAGCAGCCCTAGCGGGGGGATTAACAATGAGCAGTTCTTC.

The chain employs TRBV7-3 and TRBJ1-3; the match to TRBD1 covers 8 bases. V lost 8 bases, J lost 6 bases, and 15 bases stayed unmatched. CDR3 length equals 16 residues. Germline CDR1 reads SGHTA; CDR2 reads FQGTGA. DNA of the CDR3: TGTGCCAGCCGAGTTTCGCAGGGGGCGCGAGAAAACACCATATATTTT. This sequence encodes CASRVSQGARENTIYF.

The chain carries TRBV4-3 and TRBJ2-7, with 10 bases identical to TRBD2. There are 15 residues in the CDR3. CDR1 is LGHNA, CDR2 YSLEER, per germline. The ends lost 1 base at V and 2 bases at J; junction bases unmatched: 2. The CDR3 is CASSQVAGGAYEQYV. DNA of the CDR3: TGCGCCAGCAGCCAAGTAGCGGGGGGCGCCTACGAGCAGTACGTC.

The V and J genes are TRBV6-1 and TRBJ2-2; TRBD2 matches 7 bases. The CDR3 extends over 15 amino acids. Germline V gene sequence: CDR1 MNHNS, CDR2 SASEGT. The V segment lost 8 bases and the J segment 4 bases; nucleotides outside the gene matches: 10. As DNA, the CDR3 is TGTGCCAGCGGGAGGGGTCCAGGGAGCACCGGGGAGCTGTTTTTT. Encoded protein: CASGRGPGSTGELFF.

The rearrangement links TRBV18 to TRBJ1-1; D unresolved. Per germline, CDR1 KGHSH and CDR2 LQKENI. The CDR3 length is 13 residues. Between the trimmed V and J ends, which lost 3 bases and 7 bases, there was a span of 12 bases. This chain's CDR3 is CASSPGWRDEAFF. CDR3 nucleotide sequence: TGTGCCAGCTCACCCGGTTGGAGGGATGAAGCTTTCTTT.

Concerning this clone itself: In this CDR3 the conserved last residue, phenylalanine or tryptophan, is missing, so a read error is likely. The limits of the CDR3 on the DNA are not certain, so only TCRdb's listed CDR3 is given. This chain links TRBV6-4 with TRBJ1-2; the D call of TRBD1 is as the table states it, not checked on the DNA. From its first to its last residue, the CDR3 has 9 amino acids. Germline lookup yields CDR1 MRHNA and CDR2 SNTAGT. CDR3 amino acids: CASSDPGEE.

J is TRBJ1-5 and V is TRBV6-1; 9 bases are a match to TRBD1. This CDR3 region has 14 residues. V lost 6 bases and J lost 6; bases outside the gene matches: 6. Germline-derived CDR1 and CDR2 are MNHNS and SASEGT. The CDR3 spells CASSQTGGAQPQHF. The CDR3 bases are TGTGCCAGCAGCCAGACAGGGGGAGCTCAGCCCCAGCATTTT.

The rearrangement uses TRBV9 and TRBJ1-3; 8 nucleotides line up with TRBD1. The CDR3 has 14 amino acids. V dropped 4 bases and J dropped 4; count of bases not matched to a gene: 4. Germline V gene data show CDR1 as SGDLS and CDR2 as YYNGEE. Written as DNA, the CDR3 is TGTGCCAGCAGCCGGACAGGGCCCGGAAACACCATATATTTT. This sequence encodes CASSRTGPGNTIYF.

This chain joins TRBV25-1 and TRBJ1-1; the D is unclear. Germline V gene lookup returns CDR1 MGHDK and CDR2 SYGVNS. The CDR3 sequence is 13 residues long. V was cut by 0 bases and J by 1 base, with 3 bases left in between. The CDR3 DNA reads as TGTGCCAGCAGTGAATATAGGAACACTGAAGCTTTCTTT. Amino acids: CASSEYRNTEAFF.

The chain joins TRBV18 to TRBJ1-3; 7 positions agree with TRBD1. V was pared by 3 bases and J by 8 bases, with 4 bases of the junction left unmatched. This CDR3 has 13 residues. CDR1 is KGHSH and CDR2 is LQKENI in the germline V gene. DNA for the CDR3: TGTGCCAGCTCACCGGGACAGCTGGACACCATATATTTT. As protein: CASSPGQLDTIYF.

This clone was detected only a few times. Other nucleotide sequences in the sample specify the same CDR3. The CDR3 DNA reads TGTGCCTGGAGTGGACAGGGCAATCAGCCCCAGCATTTT. Translating it yields CAWSGQGNQPQHF. The chain combines TRBV30 with TRBJ1-5, with a tentative D call TRBD1 (6 bases). Deletions cut 1 base from V and 2 bases from J, with 6 bases between. This CDR3 is 13 amino acids long. Germline V gene data show CDR1 as GTSNPN and CDR2 as SVGIG (reference sequence).

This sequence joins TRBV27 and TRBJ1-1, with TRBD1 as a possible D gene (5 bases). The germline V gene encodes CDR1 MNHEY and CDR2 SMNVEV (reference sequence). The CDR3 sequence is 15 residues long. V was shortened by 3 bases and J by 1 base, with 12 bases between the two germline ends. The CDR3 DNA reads TGTGCCAGCAGTTTTCTAGCGGGGGGGAACACTGAAGCTTTCTTT. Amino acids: CASSFLAGGNTEAFF.

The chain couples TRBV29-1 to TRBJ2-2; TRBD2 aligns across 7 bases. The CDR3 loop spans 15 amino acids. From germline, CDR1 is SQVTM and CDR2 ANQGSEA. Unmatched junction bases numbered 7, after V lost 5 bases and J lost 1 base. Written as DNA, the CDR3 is TGCAGCGTTCGTGAGCGGGGCTTGAACACCGGGGAGCTGTTTTTT. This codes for CSVRERGLNTGELFF.

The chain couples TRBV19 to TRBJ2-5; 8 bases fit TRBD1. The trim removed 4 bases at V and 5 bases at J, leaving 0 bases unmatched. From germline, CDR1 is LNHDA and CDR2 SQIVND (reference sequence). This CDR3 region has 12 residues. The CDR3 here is CASSRDRETQYF. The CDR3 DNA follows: TGTGCCAGTAGTAGGGACAGGGAGACCCAGTACTTC.

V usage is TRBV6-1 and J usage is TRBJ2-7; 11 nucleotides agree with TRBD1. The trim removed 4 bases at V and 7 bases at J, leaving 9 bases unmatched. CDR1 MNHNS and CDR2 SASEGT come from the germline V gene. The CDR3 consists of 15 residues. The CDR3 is CASSGLAGTGGEQYV. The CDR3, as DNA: TGTGCCAGCAGTGGACTTGCCGGGACAGGGGGAGAGCAGTACGTC.

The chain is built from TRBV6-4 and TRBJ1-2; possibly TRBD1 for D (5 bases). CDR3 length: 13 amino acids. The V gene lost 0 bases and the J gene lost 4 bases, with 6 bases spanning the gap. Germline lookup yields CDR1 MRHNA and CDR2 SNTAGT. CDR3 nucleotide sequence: TGTGCCAGCAGTGACTCGGGGGGCTATGGCTACACCTTC. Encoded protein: CASSDSGGYGYTF.

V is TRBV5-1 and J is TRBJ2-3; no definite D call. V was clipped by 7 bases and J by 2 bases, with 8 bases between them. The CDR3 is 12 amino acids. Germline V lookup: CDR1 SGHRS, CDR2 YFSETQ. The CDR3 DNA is TGCGCCAGCTATCGGTTCACAGATACGCAGTATTTT. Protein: CASYRFTDTQYF.

In nucleotides, the CDR3 is TGTGCCAGTAGTTTCAACAGGGAGTCACCCCTCCACTTT. It is translated as CASSFNRESPLHF. V usage is TRBV19 and J usage is TRBJ1-6; D possibly corresponds to TRBD1 (6 bases). The CDR3 runs to 13 residues. The germline V and J ends were trimmed by 5 bases and 10 bases, with 12 bases remaining between them. CDR1 LNHDA and CDR2 SQIVND come from the germline V gene (reference sequence).

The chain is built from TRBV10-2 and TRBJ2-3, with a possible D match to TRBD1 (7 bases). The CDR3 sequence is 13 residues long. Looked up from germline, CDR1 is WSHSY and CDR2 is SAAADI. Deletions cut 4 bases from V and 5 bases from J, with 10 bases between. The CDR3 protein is CASSVQGGDTQYF. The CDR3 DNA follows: TGCGCCAGCAGTGTGCAGGGGGGAGATACGCAGTATTTT.